This is a list of T cell receptor beta chains from one sample in a study of blood T cell repertoires in COVID-19. Clones were sequenced by immunoSEQ multiplex PCR, and TCRdb holds only the in-frame ones, with some missing. The data show 50,000 to 65,000 clones, approximately 83% seen once. The sample comprised peripheral blood. Receptors were obtained from a man aged 35-49 years with acute or convalescent COVID-19. Each CDR3 is given with its conserved first and last residue. The order of the fields is CDR3 length, J gene, V gene, CDR3 protein.

cdr3_length: 14
j_call: TRBJ1-1
v_call: TRBV2
cdr3_aa: CASKLGQSNTEAFF

cdr3_length: 16
j_call: TRBJ2-1
v_call: TRBV11-3
cdr3_aa: CASSLGTGRAYNEQFF

cdr3_length: 12
j_call: TRBJ1-2
v_call: TRBV6-5
cdr3_aa: CASSRGGYGYTF

cdr3_length: 17
j_call: TRBJ1-6
v_call: TRBV21-1
cdr3_aa: CASSKRDRESANSPLHF

cdr3_length: 14
j_call: TRBJ2-1
v_call: TRBV19
cdr3_aa: CASSLRLLFNEQFF

cdr3_length: 14
j_call: TRBJ1-2
v_call: TRBV30
cdr3_aa: CAWSDPGLRLGYTF

cdr3_length: 15
j_call: TRBJ1-5
v_call: TRBV12-5
cdr3_aa: CASGLPRGDNQPQHF

cdr3_length: 13
j_call: TRBJ2-2
v_call: TRBV7-3
cdr3_aa: CASSPRTSGELFF

cdr3_length: 18
j_call: TRBJ1-6
v_call: TRBV27
cdr3_aa: CASSLYGQGGIIDSPLHF

cdr3_length: 15
j_call: TRBJ1-2
v_call: TRBV5-8
cdr3_aa: CASSLRAGNNYGYTF

cdr3_length: 14
j_call: TRBJ2-5
v_call: TRBV30
cdr3_aa: CAWSGTSGGETQYF